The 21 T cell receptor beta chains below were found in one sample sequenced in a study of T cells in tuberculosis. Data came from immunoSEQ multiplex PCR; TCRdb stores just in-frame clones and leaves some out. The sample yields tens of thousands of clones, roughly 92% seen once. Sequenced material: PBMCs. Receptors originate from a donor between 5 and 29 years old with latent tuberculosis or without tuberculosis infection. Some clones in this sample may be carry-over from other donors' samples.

The CDR3 DNA reads TGTGCCAGCAGTTCAACAGGAGCTAACTATGGCTACACCTTC. This encodes CASSSTGANYGYTF. The rearrangement joins TRBV27 to TRBJ1-2; D possibly corresponds to TRBD1 (5 bases). This CDR3 spans 14 amino acids. Trimming took 4 bases from V and 0 from J, leaving 9 bases between them. In germline, CDR1 is MNHEY, CDR2 SMNVEV (reference sequence).

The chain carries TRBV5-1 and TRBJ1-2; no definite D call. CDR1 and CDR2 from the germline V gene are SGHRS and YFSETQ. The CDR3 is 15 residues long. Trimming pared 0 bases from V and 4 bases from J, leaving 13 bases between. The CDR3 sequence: CASSLEAHPGYGYTF. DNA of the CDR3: TGCGCCAGCAGCTTGGAGGCTCACCCGGGCTATGGCTACACCTTC.

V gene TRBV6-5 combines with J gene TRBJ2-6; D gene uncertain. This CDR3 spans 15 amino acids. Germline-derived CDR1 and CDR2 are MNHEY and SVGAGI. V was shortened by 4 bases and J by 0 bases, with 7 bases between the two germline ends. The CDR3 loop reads CASSSGFSGANVLTF. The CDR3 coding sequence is TGTGCCAGCAGTTCCGGGTTCTCTGGGGCCAACGTCCTGACTTTC.

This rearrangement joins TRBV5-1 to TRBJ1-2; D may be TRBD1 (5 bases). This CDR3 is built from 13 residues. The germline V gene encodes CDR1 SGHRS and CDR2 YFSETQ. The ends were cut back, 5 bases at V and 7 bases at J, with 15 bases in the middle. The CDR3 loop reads CASSPTVSGGYTF. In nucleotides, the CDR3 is TGCGCCAGCAGTCCGACAGTCTCAGGTGGCTACACCTTC.

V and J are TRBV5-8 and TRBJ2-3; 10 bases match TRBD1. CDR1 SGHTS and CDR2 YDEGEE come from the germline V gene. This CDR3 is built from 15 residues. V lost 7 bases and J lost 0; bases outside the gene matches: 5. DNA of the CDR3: TGTGCCAGCTCGACAGGGGGCGCCAGCACAGATACGCAGTATTTT. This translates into CASSTGGASTDTQYF.

The DNA of the CDR3 is TGTGCCAGCAGCCCCCTTGGCGGCGGGGATCAGCCCCAGCATTTT. The encoded protein is CASSPLGGGDQPQHF. V is TRBV6-5 and J is TRBJ1-5; D ambiguous. With 6 bases removed from V and 5 bases from J, the gap between germline ends came to 17 bases. The CDR3 covers 15 residues. Per the germline V gene, CDR1 is MNHEY and CDR2 is SVGAGI.

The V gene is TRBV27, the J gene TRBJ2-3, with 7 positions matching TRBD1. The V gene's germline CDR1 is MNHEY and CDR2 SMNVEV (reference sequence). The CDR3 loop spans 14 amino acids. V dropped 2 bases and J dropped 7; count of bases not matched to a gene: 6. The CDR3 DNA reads TGTGCCAGCAGTTTAGACAGGGTCGGAAATACGCAGTATTTT. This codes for CASSLDRVGNTQYF.

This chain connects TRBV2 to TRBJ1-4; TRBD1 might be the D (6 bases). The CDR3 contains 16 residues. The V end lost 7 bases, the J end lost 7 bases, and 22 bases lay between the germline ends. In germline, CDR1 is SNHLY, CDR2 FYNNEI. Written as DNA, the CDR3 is TGTGCCAGCACAACGCCCAACGGACAGTATGGTGAAAAACTGTTTTTT. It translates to CASTTPNGQYGEKLFF.

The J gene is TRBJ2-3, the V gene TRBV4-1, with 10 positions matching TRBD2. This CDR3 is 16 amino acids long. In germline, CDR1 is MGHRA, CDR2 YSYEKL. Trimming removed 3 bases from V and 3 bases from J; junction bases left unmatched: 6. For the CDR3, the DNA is TGCGCCAGCAGCCACCCGAGCGGGGGGGCAACAGATACGCAGTATTTT. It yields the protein CASSHPSGGATDTQYF.

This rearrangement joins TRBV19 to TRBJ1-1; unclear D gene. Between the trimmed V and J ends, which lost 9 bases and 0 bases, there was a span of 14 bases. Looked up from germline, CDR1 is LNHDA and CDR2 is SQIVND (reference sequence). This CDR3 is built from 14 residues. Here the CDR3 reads CASRMSLVNTEAFF. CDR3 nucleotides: TGTGCCAGCCGCATGTCTTTAGTGAACACTGAAGCTTTCTTT.

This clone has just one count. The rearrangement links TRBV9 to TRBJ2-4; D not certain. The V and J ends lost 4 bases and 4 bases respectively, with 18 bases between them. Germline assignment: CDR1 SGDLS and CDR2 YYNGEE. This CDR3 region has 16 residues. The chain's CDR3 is CASSPPPANSKNIQYF. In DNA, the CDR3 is TGTGCCAGCAGCCCACCCCCGGCAAACAGTAAAAACATTCAGTACTTC.

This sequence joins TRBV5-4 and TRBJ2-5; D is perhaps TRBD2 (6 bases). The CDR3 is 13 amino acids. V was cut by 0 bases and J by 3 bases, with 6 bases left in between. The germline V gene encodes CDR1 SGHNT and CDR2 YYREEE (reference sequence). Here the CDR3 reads CASSLGGKETQYF. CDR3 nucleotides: TGTGCCAGCAGCTTGGGCGGGAAAGAGACCCAGTACTTC.

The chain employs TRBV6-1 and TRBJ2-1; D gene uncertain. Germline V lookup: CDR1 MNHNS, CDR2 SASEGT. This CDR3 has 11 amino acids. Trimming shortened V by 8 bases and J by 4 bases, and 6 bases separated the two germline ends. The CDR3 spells CASVRYNEQFF. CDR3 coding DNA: TGTGCCAGCGTTCGGTACAATGAGCAGTTCTTC.

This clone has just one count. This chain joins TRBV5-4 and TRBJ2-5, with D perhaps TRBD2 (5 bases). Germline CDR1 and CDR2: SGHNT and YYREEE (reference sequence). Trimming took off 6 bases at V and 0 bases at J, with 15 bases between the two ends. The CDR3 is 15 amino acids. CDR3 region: CASNSIGLDQETQYF. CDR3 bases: TGTGCCAGCAACTCCATAGGACTGGACCAAGAGACCCAGTACTTC. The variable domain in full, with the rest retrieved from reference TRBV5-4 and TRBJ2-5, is ETGVTQSPTHLIKTRGQQVTLRCSSQSGHNTVSWYQQALGQGPQFIFQYYREEENGRGNFPPRFSGLQFPNYSSELNVNALELDDSALYLCASNSIGLDQETQYFGPGTRLLVL.

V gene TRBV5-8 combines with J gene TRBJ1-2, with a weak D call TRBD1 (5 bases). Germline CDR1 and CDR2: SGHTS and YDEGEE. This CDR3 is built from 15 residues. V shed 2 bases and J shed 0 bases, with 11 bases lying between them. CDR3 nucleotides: TGTGCCAGCAGCTTACCCGGACAAACTAACTATGGCTACACCTTC. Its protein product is CASSLPGQTNYGYTF. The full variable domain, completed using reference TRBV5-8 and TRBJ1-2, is EAGVTQSPTHLIKTRGQQATLRCSPISGHTSVYWYQQALGLGLQFLLWYDEGEERNRGNFPPRFSGRQFPNYSSELNVNALELEDSALYLCASSLPGQTNYGYTFGSGTRLTVV.

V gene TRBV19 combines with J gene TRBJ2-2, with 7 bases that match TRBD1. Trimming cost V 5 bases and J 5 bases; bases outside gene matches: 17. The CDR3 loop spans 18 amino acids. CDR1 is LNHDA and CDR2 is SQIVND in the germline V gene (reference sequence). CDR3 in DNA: TGTGCCAGTAGTCCCGGGTCCGACAGGGCTTTAGGAACCGGGGAGCTGTTTTTT. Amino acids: CASSPGSDRALGTGELFF.

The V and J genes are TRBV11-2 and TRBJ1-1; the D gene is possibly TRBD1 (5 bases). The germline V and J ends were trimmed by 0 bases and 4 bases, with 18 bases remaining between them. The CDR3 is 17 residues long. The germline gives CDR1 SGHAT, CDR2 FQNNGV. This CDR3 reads CASSLDLAGRGGTEAFF. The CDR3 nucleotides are TGTGCCAGCAGCTTAGATCTGGCAGGGAGGGGAGGCACTGAAGCTTTCTTT.

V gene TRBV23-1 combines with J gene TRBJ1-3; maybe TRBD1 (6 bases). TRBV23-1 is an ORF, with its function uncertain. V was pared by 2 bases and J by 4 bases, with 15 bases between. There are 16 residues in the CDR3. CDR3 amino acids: CASSQKGSGEGNTIYF. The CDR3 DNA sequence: TGCGCCAGCAGTCAAAAAGGGTCAGGGGAGGGAAACACCATATATTTT.

In nucleotides, the CDR3 is TGTGCCACGCGGGCGGGGGGGGCATACAATGAGCAGTTCTTC. This translates into CATRAGGAYNEQFF. The chain couples TRBV2 to TRBJ2-1; 9 nucleotides align to TRBD2. The germline V gene has CDR1 SNHLY and CDR2 FYNNEI. Trimming took 10 bases from V and 4 from J; bases not matched to a gene: 8. The CDR3 has 14 amino acids.

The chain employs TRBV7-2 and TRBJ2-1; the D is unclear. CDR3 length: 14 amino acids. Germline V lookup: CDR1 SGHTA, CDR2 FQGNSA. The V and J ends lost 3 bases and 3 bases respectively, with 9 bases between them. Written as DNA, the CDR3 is TGTGCCAGCAGCTTCTCAGGTTTCTACAATGAGCAGTTCTTC. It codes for CASSFSGFYNEQFF.

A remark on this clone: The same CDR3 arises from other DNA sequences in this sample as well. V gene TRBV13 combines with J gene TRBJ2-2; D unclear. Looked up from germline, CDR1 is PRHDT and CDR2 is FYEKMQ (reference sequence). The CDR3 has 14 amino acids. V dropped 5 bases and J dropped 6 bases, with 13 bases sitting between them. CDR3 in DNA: TGTGCCAGCAGCCATACCTATCCTCCCGGGGAGCTGTTTTTT. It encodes CASSHTYPPGELFF.